This TCR beta chain was identified during a study of control samples from healthy donors and cancer patients. Libraries were prepared by immunoSEQ multiplex PCR; TCRdb keeps only in-frame clonotypes and omits some of them. The sample has some 130,000 clones; approximately 94% are singletons. CDR1 is DFQATT, CDR2 SNEGSKA, per germline (reference sequence). This CDR3 spans 12 amino acids. The V and J ends lost 5 bases and 2 bases respectively, with 8 bases between them. The sequence was collected from a man aged 45 to 65 with head and neck cancer. Input material: PBMCs. The rearrangement links TRBV20-1 to TRBJ2-3; no firm D call. CDR3 protein: CSAGGYTDTQYF. The CDR3 coding sequence is TGCAGTGCTGGTGGGTACACAGATACGCAGTATTTT.